The 31 T cell receptor beta chains listed next were all sequenced from one sample in a study of blood T cell repertoires in COVID-19. Profiled with immunoSEQ multiplex PCR; TCRdb holds only in-frame clones, not every one. The repertoire holds over 35,000 clones, roughly 80% seen once, with just under 2% in the top ten. Sequencing was done on a sample of peripheral blood. These receptors were collected from a man between 60 and 70 years old with active COVID-19.

The V call is TRBV10-1, the J call TRBJ1-5; D is unresolved. This CDR3 contains 12 residues. CDR1 is WNHNN and CDR2 is SYGVQD in the germline V gene (reference sequence). Trimming left V 5 bases short and J 12 bases short, with 14 bases between. Written as DNA, the CDR3 is TGCGCCAGCAGTCTTCCGGGGAAGGTCCAGCATTTT. Translating gives CASSLPGKVQHF.

This clone was counted between two and nine times. The chain combines TRBV9 with TRBJ2-1, with TRBD2 matching 7 bases. The V gene's germline CDR1 is SGDLS and CDR2 YYNGEE. This CDR3 is 16 amino acids long. The junction had 3 bases not matched to a gene; V was cut back by 0 bases and J by 0 bases. CDR3 in DNA: TGTGCCAGCAGCGTAGGGGCGGGAGCCTCCTACAATGAGCAGTTCTTC. Protein sequence: CASSVGAGASYNEQFF.

This clone has more than one count but fewer than ten. CDR3 bases: TGTGCCAGCAGTTACTCCTCGGTTTACAATGAGCAGTTCTTC. Protein sequence: CASSYSSVYNEQFF. This chain connects TRBV6-6 to TRBJ2-1; no definite D call. Germline V gene data show CDR1 as MNHNY and CDR2 as SVGAGI (reference sequence). This CDR3 is built from 14 residues. Trimming cost V 0 bases and J 4 bases, with 7 bases left between them.

The V and J genes are TRBV28 and TRBJ1-5; D call uncertain. Trimming cost V 5 bases and J 7 bases, with 21 bases left between them. Germline CDR1 is MDHEN and CDR2 is SYDVKM. The CDR3 runs 16 residues. For the CDR3, the DNA is TGTGCCAGCAGTCTCCAGTCCCGATTGTCCAGACAGCCCCAGCATTTT. Protein product: CASSLQSRLSRQPQHF.

The V call is TRBV4-3, the J call TRBJ2-7; no firm D call. Germline V lookup: CDR1 LGHNA, CDR2 YSLEER. The CDR3 loop spans 14 amino acids. The V end lost 0 bases, the J end lost 8 bases, and 14 bases lay between the germline ends. The CDR3 here is CASSQEASSVQQYF. The CDR3 DNA reads as TGCGCCAGCAGCCAAGAGGCATCTTCCGTGCAGCAGTACTTC.

The chain is built from TRBV7-9 and TRBJ1-5; unclear D gene. Per germline, CDR1 SEHNR and CDR2 FQNEAQ (reference sequence). This CDR3 has 13 residues. Trimming stripped 4 bases from V and 7 bases from J, with 11 bases between. The CDR3 loop is CASSSGTIQPQHF. The DNA for the CDR3 is TGTGCCAGCAGCTCAGGAACCATACAGCCCCAGCATTTT. The full variable domain, completed using reference TRBV7-9 and TRBJ1-5, is DTGVSQNPRHKITKRGQNVTFRCDPISEHNRLYWYRQTLGQGPEFLTYFQNEAQLEKSRLLSDRFSAERPKGSFSTLEIQRTEQGDSAMYLCASSSGTIQPQHFGDGTRLSIL.

In this sample, this clone turned up once. The chain couples TRBV2 to TRBJ1-2; 9 bases fit TRBD1. The CDR3 is 14 amino acids. Losses at the gene ends were 4 bases for V and 7 bases for J; bases not matched to a gene: 7. CDR1 is SNHLY and CDR2 is FYNNEI in the germline V gene. The CDR3 reads CASSVTGQGIGYTF. CDR3 in DNA: TGTGCCAGCAGTGTAACGGGACAGGGAATTGGCTACACCTTC.

This clone was seen only a few times. This chain joins TRBV4-1 and TRBJ1-5; tentatively, D is TRBD1 (6 bases). Germline CDR1 reads MGHRA; CDR2 reads YSYEKL. V gave up 2 bases and J gave up 7 bases, with 18 bases separating them. The CDR3 is 16 residues long. The CDR3 spells CASSQPDRGATQPQHF. The CDR3 region has the DNA TGCGCCAGCAGCCAACCGGATCGGGGGGCAACGCAGCCCCAGCATTTT.

The chain has TRBV28 and TRBJ1-4; TRBD1 aligns across 8 bases. J lost 7 bases, V lost 7 bases, and 8 bases had no gene match. This CDR3 comprises 14 residues. Germline CDR1 MDHEN, CDR2 SYDVKM. The CDR3 reads CASTPTTGGEKLFF. The DNA for the CDR3 is TGTGCCAGCACTCCGACTACAGGGGGTGAAAAACTGTTTTTT.

This chain uses TRBV6-5 with TRBJ1-1; D uncertain. There are 12 residues in the CDR3. Per germline, CDR1 MNHEY and CDR2 SVGAGI. V lost 6 bases to trimming and J lost 1 base, with 6 bases between them. The CDR3 bases are TGTGCCAGCAGCCGGGGGAACACTGAAGCTTTCTTT. This encodes CASSRGNTEAFF.

The J gene is TRBJ1-2, the V gene TRBV7-2, with D possibly being TRBD1 (5 bases). Germline V gives CDR1 SGHTA, CDR2 FQGNSA. The CDR3 extends over 14 amino acids. The V end was cut by 4 bases, the J end by 4 bases, with 13 bases between. In DNA form, the CDR3 reads TGTGCCAGCAGCTCCTCGGGGGGGAGCTATGGCTACACCTTC. This gives the protein CASSSSGGSYGYTF.

The V and J genes are TRBV7-9 and TRBJ1-1, with D unclear. The CDR3 covers 16 residues. Germline V gives CDR1 SEHNR, CDR2 FQNEAQ (reference sequence). The V end was cut by 2 bases, the J end by 1 base, with 14 bases between. As DNA, the CDR3 is TGTGCCAGCAGCTTATCGTATGGGGAGGGGAACACTGAAGCTTTCTTT. As protein: CASSLSYGEGNTEAFF. Drawing the rest from reference TRBV7-9 and TRBJ1-1, the complete variable domain is DTGVSQNPRHKITKRGQNVTFRCDPISEHNRLYWYRQTLGQGPEFLTYFQNEAQLEKSRLLSDRFSAERPKGSFSTLEIQRTEQGDSAMYLCASSLSYGEGNTEAFFGQGTRLTVV.

This chain uses TRBV6-2 or TRBV6-3 with TRBJ2-6, with D possibly matching TRBD1 (6 bases). The CDR3 is made up of 17 amino acids. Germline CDR1 reads MNHEY; CDR2 reads SVGEGT. Trimming shortened V by 0 bases and J by 1 base, and 10 bases separated the two germline ends. DNA for the CDR3: TGTGCCAGCAGTTACTCATACAGGGATTCTGGGGCCAACGTCCTGACTTTC. Protein product: CASSYSYRDSGANVLTF.

This chain uses TRBV24-1 with TRBJ2-5, with TRBD1 matching over 8 bases. Germline CDR1 and CDR2: KGHDR and SFDVKD. Trimming at V came to 4 bases and at J to 4 bases, leaving 7 bases not matched to a gene. CDR3 size: 15 residues. The CDR3, as DNA: TGTGCCACCAGTGACCCAGGACAGGGTCCAGAGACCCAGTACTTC. The encoded protein is CATSDPGQGPETQYF.

The chain employs TRBV6-4 and TRBJ2-6, with a weak D call TRBD1 (5 bases). Germline lookup yields CDR1 MRHNA and CDR2 SNTAGT. The CDR3 totals 15 residues. Trimming took off 6 bases at V and 0 bases at J, with 9 bases between the two ends. CDR3 protein: CASSPQGSGANVLTF. CDR3 coding DNA: TGTGCCAGCAGCCCTCAGGGCTCTGGGGCCAACGTCCTGACTTTC.

The chain has TRBV18 and TRBJ1-6; possible D gene TRBD1, 6 bases. The CDR3 has 15 residues. Germline V gene sequence: CDR1 KGHSH, CDR2 LQKENI. With 1 base removed from V and 5 bases from J, the gap between germline ends came to 9 bases. The CDR3 bases are TGTGCCAGCTCACCACACAGGGCCGATAATTCACCCCTCCACTTT. Translating gives CASSPHRADNSPLHF.

This clone was picked up a small number of times. V usage is TRBV7-8 and J usage is TRBJ2-2; 13 nucleotides line up with TRBD2. V gave up 0 bases and J gave up 8 bases; unmatched junction bases: 6. The germline V gene has CDR1 SGHVS and CDR2 FQNEAQ. The CDR3 is 17 residues long. The CDR3 is CASSLAGLAGRGGELFF. In DNA, the CDR3 is TGTGCCAGCAGCTTAGCGGGACTAGCGGGAAGGGGAGGGGAGCTGTTTTTT.

The J gene is TRBJ1-2, the V gene TRBV7-8; 7 positions match TRBD1. The CDR3 has 14 residues. V lost 3 bases and J lost 4; bases outside the gene matches: 5. The germline CDR1 and CDR2 sequences are SGHVS and FQNEAQ. The CDR3 sequence: CASSLDRQSYGYTF. The CDR3, as DNA: TGTGCCAGCAGCTTGGACAGGCAGAGCTATGGCTACACCTTC.

V is TRBV7-2 and J is TRBJ2-3; 11 bases are shared with TRBD2. This CDR3 comprises 18 residues. V lost 5 bases and J lost 3; bases outside the gene matches: 13. The germline CDR1 and CDR2 sequences are SGHTA and FQGNSA. For the CDR3, the DNA is TGTGCCAGCAGCCGCGGGGTAGCGGGGGGGCTTTTAACAGATACGCAGTATTTT. This gives the protein CASSRGVAGGLLTDTQYF.

The genes are TRBV19 and TRBJ1-1, with TRBD1 as a possible D gene (6 bases). The germline V gene encodes CDR1 LNHDA and CDR2 SQIVND (reference sequence). This CDR3 is 16 amino acids long. V lost 3 bases and J 2 bases, leaving 16 bases between the germline ends. The DNA for the CDR3 is TGTGCCAGTAGTATTAAGATCGGACAGCTCAACACTGAAGCTTTCTTT. It translates to CASSIKIGQLNTEAFF.

This clone has just one count. In DNA form, the CDR3 reads TGTGCCAGCAGTTTAGGCGGGGGGAGGGGTCCCTACGAGCAGTACTTC. Protein: CASSLGGGRGPYEQYF. The chain is built from TRBV27 and TRBJ2-7, with TRBD2 matching over 8 bases. This CDR3 contains 16 residues. V dropped 2 bases and J dropped 2; count of bases not matched to a gene: 8. The germline CDR1 and CDR2 sequences are MNHEY and SMNVEV (reference sequence).

The chain joins TRBV3-1 (or the pseudogene TRBV3-2) to TRBJ2-3; TRBD2 matches at 11 bases. This CDR3 comprises 17 residues. Germline assignment: CDR1 LGHDT and CDR2 YNNKEL (reference sequence). V lost 3 bases to trimming and J lost 3 bases; unmatched junction nucleotides: 8. The CDR3 protein is CASSQVLSGRGTDTQYF. The CDR3, as DNA: TGTGCCAGCAGCCAGGTCCTTAGCGGGAGGGGGACAGATACGCAGTATTTT.

The chain links TRBV6-5 to TRBJ2-1; TRBD2 might be the D (5 bases). Trimming took off 4 bases at V and 9 bases at J, with 19 bases between the two ends. Germline V CDR1 and CDR2: MNHEY, SVGAGI. This CDR3 comprises 15 residues. In nucleotides, the CDR3 is TGTGCCAGCAGTTCCCCCGACCCCCCGGCGGGTGAGCAGTTCTTC. Its translation: CASSSPDPPAGEQFF.

This clone was seen just once. V is TRBV3-1 (or the pseudogene TRBV3-2) and J is TRBJ2-7; perhaps TRBD2 as D (6 bases). Germline CDR1 LGHDT, CDR2 YNNKEL (reference sequence). The CDR3 is 13 amino acids. The V end lost 1 base, the J end lost 8 bases, and 12 bases lay between the germline ends. CDR3 amino acids: CASSQGRGVKQYF. In nucleotides, the CDR3 is TGTGCCAGCAGCCAAGGGAGGGGAGTGAAGCAGTACTTC.

The V gene is TRBV9, the J gene TRBJ2-7, with D unresolved. From germline, CDR1 is SGDLS and CDR2 YYNGEE. Between the trimmed V and J ends, which lost 4 bases and 2 bases, there was a span of 7 bases. The CDR3 runs 12 residues. CDR3 sequence: CASSREPYEQYF. CDR3 sequence (DNA): TGTGCCAGCAGCCGAGAGCCCTACGAGCAGTACTTC.

This clone appeared a few times. This chain uses TRBV5-4 with TRBJ2-1; 7 bases agree with TRBD1. The CDR3 covers 14 residues. The germline V gene has CDR1 SGHNT and CDR2 YYREEE (reference sequence). The trim removed 4 bases at V and 2 bases at J, leaving 3 bases unmatched. The CDR3 coding sequence is TGTGCCAGCAGCCCTCAGGGGGCCTACAATGAGCAGTTCTTC. Protein product: CASSPQGAYNEQFF.

This clone was seen a single time. The CDR3 spells CASSYEGNGPGFF. Written as DNA, the CDR3 is TGTGCCAGCAGTTACGAGGGAAACGGTCCGGGTTTCTTT. This sequence joins TRBV6-2 or TRBV6-3 and TRBJ1-1; no clear D. The V gene lost 2 bases and the J gene lost 13 bases, with 17 bases spanning the gap. The CDR3 is made up of 13 amino acids. Germline V gives CDR1 MNHEY, CDR2 SVGEGT.

The CDR3, as DNA: TGCGCCAGCAGCGACCCTCATGGGTACAGGGGTTTTTCTAGCACAGATACGCAGTATTTT. It is translated as CASSDPHGYRGFSSTDTQYF. The rearrangement links TRBV5-1 to TRBJ2-3; 7 bases fit TRBD1. Unmatched junction bases numbered 20, after V lost 4 bases and J lost 0 bases. The CDR3 has 20 residues. Germline-derived CDR1 and CDR2 are SGHRS and YFSETQ.

The rearrangement joins TRBV5-6 to TRBJ2-3, with 14 bases identical to TRBD2. The germline gives CDR1 SGHDT, CDR2 YYEEEE. This CDR3 has 18 residues. Losses at the gene ends were 4 bases for V and 1 base for J; bases not matched to a gene: 8. The CDR3 bases are TGTGCCAGCAGCGAGGGACTAGCGGGAGTTATAGGCACAGATACGCAGTATTTT. Encoded protein: CASSEGLAGVIGTDTQYF.

The CDR3 region has the DNA TGCGCCAGCACTCCACGGGACAAAAACACCGGGGAGCTGTTTTTT. Translated: CASTPRDKNTGELFF. This sequence joins TRBV5-1 and TRBJ2-2; D might be TRBD1 (6 bases). This CDR3 contains 15 residues. V shed 6 bases and J shed 2 bases, with 14 bases lying between them. The germline CDR1 and CDR2 sequences are SGHRS and YFSETQ.

V usage is TRBV19 and J usage is TRBJ2-3, with 9 bases fitting TRBD1. CDR3 size: 17 residues. Germline assignment: CDR1 LNHDA and CDR2 SQIVND (reference sequence). With 4 bases clipped from V and 5 bases from J, the junction kept 13 bases outside the gene matches. The CDR3 region is CASSTHSLQGAGDTQYF. CDR3 coding DNA: TGTGCCAGTAGTACGCACTCACTACAGGGGGCCGGAGATACGCAGTATTTT. Complete variable domain (other parts from reference TRBV19 and TRBJ2-3): DGGITQSPKYLFRKEGQNVTLSCEQNLNHDAMYWYRQDPGQGLRLIYYSQIVNDFQKGDIAEGYSVSREKKESFPLTVTSAQKNPTAFYLCASSTHSLQGAGDTQYFGPGTRLTVL.